The source of this T cell receptor beta chain is a study of vaccination and CD4 T cells after COVID-19. At the level of the study: As control conditions, cultures were given either a CEFX pool serving as positive control, an HIV-1 Nef pool, or no peptide at all.

A note on this clonotype: As yet, its antigen is unknown.

The CDR3 sequence is 13 residues long. CDR1 is MNHEY, CDR2 SVGAGI, per germline. With 0 bases removed from V and 10 bases from J, the gap between germline ends came to 9 bases. The Oncomine TCR Beta short-read assay was applied to DNA of cultured CD4+ T cells. Genomic DNA was drawn out of CD4+ T cells grown in culture. TCRdb itself ran the PCR reads through MiXCR, one entry per CDR3 protein. The sample yields 15,000 to 20,000 distinct CDR3 sequences, around 60% seen once. The treatment: roughly 10-day PBMC culture with coronavirus spike peptide pools or control peptides (ViraFEST assay). The source of this sequence is a human donor who had recovered from COVID-19. Here the sequenced sample was CD4+ T cells from blood, cultured in vitro, taken before SARS-CoV-2 vaccination. The J gene is TRBJ2-2, the V gene TRBV6-5; tentatively, D is TRBD1 (6 bases). The CDR3 DNA follows: TGTGCCAGCAGTTACTCAGGGGGTGAGGAGCTGTTTTTT. It encodes CASSYSGGEELFF.